Presented here are 32 T cell receptor beta chains from one specimen sequenced in a study of Ad26.COV2.S vaccination and SARS-CoV-2 variants. Generated by immunoSEQ multiplex PCR, the TCRdb table keeps only in-frame clones and is missing some. This sample has some 350,000 clones, with 90% found just once. Treatment noted: 15 to 20 received Ad26.COV2.S at low or high dose, single or two shots; about five received placebo; per-sample allocation not given. Following the first vaccine or placebo injection, samples were taken on day 63. Specimen: peripheral blood, collected in a trial of Ad26.COV2.S vaccine versus placebo. The source is a person aged 18 to 59 who received the Ad26.COV2.S COVID-19 vaccine or a placebo.

The count of this clone is one. The chain joins TRBV5-1 to TRBJ1-1; D is ambiguous. The germline V and J ends were trimmed by 2 bases and 4 bases, with 15 bases remaining between them. Germline V gene lookup returns CDR1 SGHRS and CDR2 YFSETQ. This CDR3 is 15 amino acids long. The DNA for the CDR3 is TGCGCCAGCAGCTTATCAATACCGGGGATCACTGAAGCTTTCTTT. Residues: CASSLSIPGITEAFF.

The chain joins TRBV6-5 to TRBJ2-6; D may be TRBD2 (5 bases). V was clipped by 7 bases and J by 3 bases, with 13 bases between them. CDR1 is MNHEY and CDR2 is SVGAGI in the germline V gene. This CDR3 has 15 residues. CDR3 bases: TGTGCCAGCACTCTACGCCGGGGTGGGGCCAACGTCCTGACTTTC. This codes for CASTLRRGGANVLTF.

This sequence joins TRBV13 and TRBJ2-7; 11 bases map to TRBD2. The germline CDR1 and CDR2 sequences are PRHDT and FYEKMQ (reference sequence). This CDR3 spans 18 amino acids. J was trimmed by 3 bases and V by 6 bases; bases with no gene match: 16. The CDR3 coding sequence is TGTGCCAGCAGACCACTAGCGGGGGAACTCTCGACTCACTACGAGCAGTACTTC. Translated, it gives CASRPLAGELSTHYEQYF.

Points on this clone: The same CDR3 also results from other DNA sequences found in this sample. The chain links TRBV18 to TRBJ1-2, with unresolved D. V was shortened by 6 bases and J by 2 bases, with 7 bases between the two germline ends. Germline values: CDR1 KGHSH, CDR2 LQKENI. The CDR3 is made up of 12 amino acids. CDR3 DNA: TGTGCCAGCTCCCCGGAGAACTATGGCTACACCTTC. This encodes CASSPENYGYTF.

The chain employs TRBV11-2 and TRBJ2-7, with D perhaps being TRBD1 or TRBD2 (5 bases each). This CDR3 has 15 amino acids. V was clipped by 1 base and J by 3 bases, with 13 bases between them. The germline CDR1 and CDR2 sequences are SGHAT and FQNNGV. DNA of the CDR3: TGTGCCAGCAGCTTAGGTAGAGGGGAGTACTACGAGCAGTACTTC. It specifies CASSLGRGEYYEQYF.

This clone has only a few counts. The chain combines TRBV3-1 (or the pseudogene TRBV3-2) with TRBJ1-2, with a weak D call TRBD1 (6 bases). The CDR3 is made up of 15 amino acids. Germline V gene sequence: CDR1 LGHDT, CDR2 YNNKEL (reference sequence). Between the trimmed V and J ends, which lost 6 bases and 8 bases, there was a span of 22 bases. Here the CDR3 reads CASRTTTGRRGGYTF. CDR3 DNA sequence: TGTGCCAGCAGGACAACGACAGGACGAAGGGGAGGCTACACCTTC.

The J gene is TRBJ1-3, the V gene TRBV9, with a weak D call TRBD1 (5 bases). The ends were cut back, 3 bases at V and 2 bases at J, with 12 bases in the middle. This CDR3 is 15 amino acids long. Germline V gene lookup returns CDR1 SGDLS and CDR2 YYNGEE. Here the CDR3 DNA reads TGTGCCAGCAGCGCCGGGGGAGGGACTGGAAACACCATATATTTT. Translating it yields CASSAGGGTGNTIYF.

This clone was seen a few times. The chain is built from TRBV27 and TRBJ2-1, with D uncertain. Trimming cost V 4 bases and J 3 bases, with 13 bases left between them. The germline V gene has CDR1 MNHEY and CDR2 SMNVEV (reference sequence). CDR3 length: 15 amino acids. Here the CDR3 reads CASSSSWDSYNEQFF. The CDR3 DNA follows: TGTGCCAGCAGTTCGTCGTGGGATAGCTACAATGAGCAGTTCTTC.

This clone was found once. The chain joins TRBV5-1 to TRBJ2-3, with D perhaps TRBD1 or TRBD2 (5 bases each). Germline V gene sequence: CDR1 SGHRS, CDR2 YFSETQ. CDR3 length: 16 residues. Trimming took off 0 bases at V and 2 bases at J, with 13 bases between the two ends. The CDR3 region is CASSLVGTASTDTQYF. The CDR3 region has the DNA TGCGCCAGCAGCTTGGTCGGGACCGCCTCCACAGATACGCAGTATTTT.

V and J are TRBV7-2 and TRBJ1-1; D call uncertain. In germline, CDR1 is SGHTA, CDR2 FQGNSA. V was pared by 4 bases and J by 11 bases, with 20 bases between. The CDR3 is 14 residues long. In nucleotides, the CDR3 is TGTGCCAGCAGCTCTTGGACGGATCTACCACGGGCTTTCTTT. Its protein product is CASSSWTDLPRAFF. Filled out from reference TRBV7-2 and TRBJ1-1, the complete variable domain reads GAGVSQSPSNKVTEKGKDVELRCDPISGHTALYWYRQSLGQGLEFLIYFQGNSAPDKSGLPSDRFSAERTGGSVSTLTIQRTQQEDSAVYLCASSSWTDLPRAFFGQGTRLTVV.

The chain has TRBV5-6 and TRBJ1-4, with D unclear. V lost 2 bases to trimming and J lost 8 bases, with 10 bases between them. The CDR3 has 13 residues. CDR1 SGHDT and CDR2 YYEEEE come from the germline V gene. Written as DNA, the CDR3 is TGTGCCAGCAGCTTATCCGCAGCGGAAAAACTGTTTTTT. Its protein is CASSLSAAEKLFF.

This clone was seen more than once but under ten times. This chain connects TRBV6-2 or TRBV6-3 to TRBJ1-5; 7 positions match TRBD1. Germline V lookup: CDR1 MNHEY, CDR2 SVGEGT. The CDR3 is 15 residues long. J lost 3 bases, V lost 6 bases, and 8 bases had no gene match. The CDR3 loop is CASSYRTGPNQPQHF. DNA for the CDR3: TGTGCCAGCAGCTATCGGACAGGTCCCAATCAGCCCCAGCATTTT.

This clone was detected once. The gene calls are TRBV6-5 and TRBJ1-4, with unresolved D. The V gene lost 6 bases and the J gene lost 4 bases, with 9 bases spanning the gap. The CDR3 sequence is 13 residues long. Germline CDR1 reads MNHEY; CDR2 reads SVGAGI. This CDR3 reads CASRGTVNEKLFF. CDR3 nucleotides: TGTGCCAGCAGAGGAACGGTTAATGAAAAACTGTTTTTT.

The genes are TRBV29-1 and TRBJ2-3, with 12 nucleotides matching TRBD2. The CDR3 has 15 amino acids. J lost 5 bases, V lost 2 bases, and 5 bases had no gene match. Germline lookup yields CDR1 SQVTM and CDR2 ANQGSEA. The CDR3 DNA sequence: TGCAGCGTTGAAAGACTAGCGGGGGAAGGAGATACGCAGTATTTT. Translated: CSVERLAGEGDTQYF.

Regarding this clone: The junction departs from germline at one end; a sequencing error may be responsible. The chain recombines TRBV4-1 with TRBJ2-3, with 8 bases identical to TRBD1. Germline values: CDR1 MGHRA, CDR2 YSYEKL. The CDR3 length is 13 residues. The CDR3 coding sequence is TGCGCCAGCGGCCAGGGGGCAACAGATACGCAGTATTTT. As protein: CASGQGATDTQYF.

The chain joins TRBV12-3 or TRBV12-4 to TRBJ1-1; no clear D. The ends were cut back, 5 bases at V and 4 bases at J, with 11 bases in the middle. This CDR3 is 13 amino acids long. Written as DNA, the CDR3 is TGTGCCAGCAGTCCCACCCTCGGCACTGAAGCTTTCTTT. Translated: CASSPTLGTEAFF.

The rearrangement uses TRBV18 and TRBJ1-1; D unclear. The CDR3 totals 14 residues. Germline values: CDR1 KGHSH, CDR2 LQKENI. Trimming cost V 8 bases and J 3 bases, with 16 bases left between them. The CDR3 DNA reads as TGTGCCAGCGGCTCGGACGTGGGTTACACTGAAGCTTTCTTT. Its protein is CASGSDVGYTEAFF. Full variable domain (missing parts from reference TRBV18 and TRBJ1-1): NAGVMQNPRHLVRRRGQEARLRCSPMKGHSHVYWYRQLPEEGLKFMVYLQKENIIDESGMPKERFSAEFPKEGPSILRIQQVVRGDSAAYFCASGSDVGYTEAFFGQGTRLTVV.

This clone was detected once. The chain is built from TRBV19 and TRBJ1-5; D perhaps matches TRBD1 (6 bases). Germline-derived CDR1 and CDR2 are LNHDA and SQIVND (reference sequence). Trimming took 6 bases from V and 9 from J, leaving 15 bases between them. This CDR3 region has 13 residues. The CDR3 bases are TGTGCCAGTAGCCCCTTTACAGGGTCGCCCCAGCATTTT. As protein: CASSPFTGSPQHF. The full variable domain, in which reference TRBV19 and TRBJ1-5 provide the parts outside the CDR3, is DGGITQSPKYLFRKEGQNVTLSCEQNLNHDAMYWYRQDPGQGLRLIYYSQIVNDFQKGDIAEGYSVSREKKESFPLTVTSAQKNPTAFYLCASSPFTGSPQHFGDGTRLSIL.

V is TRBV7-8 and J is TRBJ2-7; TRBD2 aligns across 11 bases. This CDR3 has 15 residues. The germline CDR1 and CDR2 sequences are SGHVS and FQNEAQ. V shed 1 base, J shed 2 bases, and the junction held 1 base outside the gene matches. The CDR3 nucleotides are TGTGCCAGCAGCTTAGGACTAGCGGGGACCTACGAGCAGTACTTC. It codes for CASSLGLAGTYEQYF. Full variable domain (outside the CDR3, taken from reference TRBV7-8 and TRBJ2-7): GAGVSQSPRYKVAKRGQDVALRCDPISGHVSLFWYQQALGQGPEFLTYFQNEAQLDKSGLPSDRFFAERPEGSVSTLKIQRTQQEDSAVYLCASSLGLAGTYEQYFGPGTRLTVT.

The chain joins TRBV7-2 to TRBJ2-2; possibly TRBD2 for D (5 bases). CDR3 length equals 18 residues. Germline CDR1 reads SGHTA; CDR2 reads FQGNSA. Deletions cut 2 bases from V and 0 bases from J, with 16 bases between. CDR3 sequence (DNA): TGTGCCAGCAGCTTAAGGGCTAGCTGGAATTCGAACACCGGGGAGCTGTTTTTT. Translation: CASSLRASWNSNTGELFF.

The rearrangement links TRBV27 to TRBJ1-2; perhaps TRBD1 as D (5 bases). Germline-derived CDR1 and CDR2 are MNHEY and SMNVEV (reference sequence). The CDR3 has 17 residues. The V end lost 6 bases, the J end lost 7 bases, and 27 bases lay between the germline ends. CDR3 sequence: CASRTQGGGFATRGYTF. CDR3 nucleotides: TGTGCCAGCAGGACCCAGGGTGGGGGATTTGCTACGCGTGGCTACACCTTC.

This clone came up once. CDR3 DNA sequence: TGTGCCAGCAGTGAAGGTGGCGACAGAACCCAGCAGTTCTTC. This codes for CASSEGGDRTQQFF. V is TRBV6-1 and J is TRBJ2-1, with D perhaps matching TRBD1 (5 bases). The V end lost 1 base, the J end lost 11 bases, and 15 bases lay between the germline ends. This CDR3 region has 14 residues. Germline CDR1 and CDR2: MNHNS and SASEGT.

V gene TRBV19 combines with J gene TRBJ1-2; TRBD1 matches at 11 bases. This CDR3 contains 16 residues. Germline V gene lookup returns CDR1 LNHDA and CDR2 SQIVND (reference sequence). Trimming removed 3 bases from V and 4 bases from J; junction bases left unmatched: 7. The CDR3 is CASSIFEGQGVYGYTF. The CDR3 region has the DNA TGTGCCAGTAGTATCTTCGAGGGACAGGGGGTCTATGGCTACACCTTC.

The chain combines TRBV7-3 with TRBJ2-1; D is unclear. The germline gives CDR1 SGHTA, CDR2 FQGTGA. This CDR3 has 16 residues. The V end lost 1 base, the J end lost 0 bases, and 10 bases lay between the germline ends. The CDR3 spells CASSLNRVSSYNEQFF. The CDR3 DNA sequence: TGTGCCAGCAGCTTAAATAGGGTGAGCTCCTACAATGAGCAGTTCTTC.

The V gene is TRBV11-2, the J gene TRBJ1-6, with 11 bases matching TRBD1. Per germline, CDR1 SGHAT and CDR2 FQNNGV. The J segment lost 9 bases and the V segment lost 5 bases, leaving 6 bases of the junction unmatched. The CDR3 consists of 15 residues. CDR3 loop: CASSARGQGVSPLHF. In nucleotides, the CDR3 is TGTGCCAGCAGCGCAAGGGGACAGGGGGTTTCACCCCTCCACTTT.

CDR3 nucleotide sequence: TGTGCCAGCAGTGAATTCCAGGTCCCCGGGACAGGGGACAATCAGCCCCAGCATTTT. Protein: CASSEFQVPGTGDNQPQHF. This chain uses TRBV2 with TRBJ1-5, with 10 bases lining up with TRBD1. The CDR3 runs to 19 residues. The V gene's germline CDR1 is SNHLY and CDR2 FYNNEI. With 2 bases clipped from V and 3 bases from J, the junction kept 13 bases outside the gene matches.

The chain uses TRBV9 and TRBJ1-1; D uncertain. Trimming took off 4 bases at V and 0 bases at J, with 7 bases between the two ends. The CDR3 has 13 residues. Germline V gene sequence: CDR1 SGDLS, CDR2 YYNGEE. The CDR3 is CASSIDLNTEAFF. For the CDR3, the DNA is TGTGCCAGCAGCATCGATCTGAACACTGAAGCTTTCTTT.

This clone is a singleton in its sample. V is TRBV19 and J is TRBJ1-6, with TRBD1 as a possible D gene (5 bases). The germline CDR1 and CDR2 sequences are LNHDA and SQIVND (reference sequence). V lost 7 bases and J lost 9, with 13 bases in between. This CDR3 has 13 residues. The CDR3 protein is CASTQGLGSPLHF. CDR3 nucleotides: TGTGCCAGTACGCAGGGTCTCGGTTCACCCCTCCACTTT.

V is TRBV19 and J is TRBJ1-3; unclear D gene. The CDR3 totals 14 residues. Trimming removed 7 bases at V and 1 base at J, with 11 bases between. Germline V gives CDR1 LNHDA, CDR2 SQIVND (reference sequence). The CDR3 coding sequence is TGTGCCAGTATTGCGCAGTCGTCTGGAAACACCATATATTTT. Amino acids: CASIAQSSGNTIYF.

The J gene is TRBJ2-1, the V gene TRBV10-3; D is unclear. V lost 3 bases to trimming and J lost 0 bases, with 15 bases between them. The CDR3 loop spans 17 amino acids. The V gene's germline CDR1 is ENHRY and CDR2 SYGVKD. As DNA, the CDR3 is TGTGCCATCAGTGATCTAGTTAAGGGTGGCTCCTACAATGAGCAGTTCTTC. Its translation: CAISDLVKGGSYNEQFF.

Remarks on this clone: In the same sample, other DNA sequences code for this CDR3. The rearrangement uses TRBV6-5 and TRBJ2-5, with D possibly being TRBD2 (6 bases). Germline V gene data show CDR1 as MNHEY and CDR2 as SVGAGI. Trimming pared 0 bases from V and 4 bases from J, leaving 9 bases between. The CDR3 covers 14 residues. This CDR3 is CASSYSMGGETQYF. In DNA, the CDR3 is TGTGCCAGCAGTTACTCGATGGGAGGAGAGACCCAGTACTTC.

This clone was detected only a few times. V is TRBV10-1 and J is TRBJ1-6; a weak D match, TRBD1 (5 bases). The germline CDR1 and CDR2 sequences are WNHNN and SYGVQD (reference sequence). The CDR3 sequence is 14 residues long. Trimming stripped 4 bases from V and 9 bases from J, with 13 bases between. The CDR3 coding sequence is TGCGCCAGCAGTGGAGGGACCACGGGTTCACCCCTCCACTTT. It encodes CASSGGTTGSPLHF.